This TCR beta chain derives from a study of CD8 T cells in Susac syndrome (dated by TCRdb to about 2019). The study in broad terms: The study used repertoire sequencing to test whether antigen drove CD8+ T cell activation and differentiation in Susac syndrome. Points the paper makes about the study in general: The TCR sequencing and HLA analysis was acknowledged to have included a relatively small number of individuals.

RNA was extracted using the RNeasy kit, and roughly 0.45 to 1 microgram was reverse transcribed with random hexamers. The immunoSEQ multiplex PCR assay, covering 54 Vbeta and 13 Jbeta segments, was used to amplify TCR beta CDR3 regions. Bias from PCR amplification was corrected by using a synthetic template baseline for primer optimization and for computational correction. In the original analysis: Only productive sequences were kept, with reads annotated to V, D and J genes according to IMGT and analyzed in immunoSEQ Analyzer. Clonality was calculated as one minus the Shannon entropy normalized by log2 of the number of productive unique sequences. For each patient and control, public and private clones were evaluated within the 100 most prevalent clones. A clone was defined as Susac-specific if it was absent from the healthy and MS cohorts, from over a thousand published viral clones and from other ImmuneACCESS disease sequences. TCRdb trimmed the raw reads at Q25, called clones with MiXCR and kept productive beta chains. For every CDR3 protein sequence, its rows merge into one entry that carries the most common genes and DNA. The V and J calls reflect TCRdb's pipeline rather than the authors' work. The sample includes 130,000 to 150,000 distinct CDR3 sequences, with approximately 93% observed a single time. The ten most abundant clones make up 0.07% to 0.1% of the sample.

Trimming takes 0 bases from V and 5 bases from J, and the germline ends sit 13 bases apart. CDR1 and CDR2 were assigned from the germline V gene as SQVTM and ANQGSEA. From cysteine to phenylalanine, the CDR3 is 14 amino acids long. Of all the DNA, just the CDR3 is kept, 42 bases in frame from base 1. High-throughput TCR beta sequencing profiled peripheral blood CD8+ and CD4+ T cells from healthy donors, Susac syndrome patients and multiple sclerosis patients. Healthy donors were included as age- and sex-matched controls. Bulk CD8+ and CD4+ T cells were purified magnetically by negative isolation, whereas CD8+ TEMRA cells were enriched by FACS. Blood was collected in EDTA tubes and processed within 24 hours, with PBMCs isolated through density gradient centrifugation. PBMCs intended for TCR sequencing were cryopreserved in liquid nitrogen and thawed later in a water bath at 37 degrees C. A purity of at least 90% was achieved for sorted or isolated CD4+, CD8+ and CD8+ TEMRA cells.

Concerning this clonotype itself: Its antigen is still unknown. No clone much larger than this one lies a single base away; base qualities are absent.

The chain uses TRBV29-1 and TRBJ1-2; the D gene is possibly TRBD1, with 6 bases matching. The TCR sequence derives from a human donor in good health. Specimen: CD4+ T cells from PBMCs. The sequenced DNA is TGCAGCGTTGAAGACAGGGGTTCTCCGTATGGCTACACCTTC. This codes for CSVEDRGSPYGYTF.